Each of the 20 T cell receptor beta chains below was sequenced from the same sample in a study of Tregs in tolerant kidney transplant recipients. Related graft donors supplied nonmyeloablative bone marrow transplants, and mixed chimerism was transient. Data came from immunoSEQ multiplex PCR; TCRdb stores just in-frame clones and leaves some out. The sample contains fewer than 60,000 clones, 91% of which appear only once. This specimen consisted of CD8+ T cells from blood (PBMCs), obtained 24 months after the transplant. The source is a human patient who received a combined kidney and bone marrow transplant. The graft donor may have given rise to some T cells.

The chain is built from TRBV27 and TRBJ1-5; 9 positions match TRBD1. Germline V CDR1 and CDR2: MNHEY, SMNVEV (reference sequence). The ends lost 5 bases at V and 12 bases at J; junction bases unmatched: 14. The CDR3 is made up of 15 amino acids. In DNA form, the CDR3 reads TGTGCCAGCAGTCCTCCCGGGACAGGGAGCTTGGACCAGCATTTT. Amino acid sequence: CASSPPGTGSLDQHF.

The gene calls are TRBV2 and TRBJ2-3, with 13 bases lining up with TRBD2. This CDR3 is built from 17 residues. Germline trimming cut 7 bases from V and 0 bases from J; bases unmatched to any gene: 7. The germline gives CDR1 SNHLY, CDR2 FYNNEI. CDR3 residues: CASTEPLAGGSTDTQYF. The CDR3 nucleotides are TGTGCCAGCACCGAGCCACTAGCGGGGGGGAGCACAGATACGCAGTATTTT.

The chain recombines TRBV27 with TRBJ1-6; 11 bases match TRBD1. Trimming removed 6 bases from V and 6 bases from J; junction bases left unmatched: 4. Germline V CDR1 and CDR2: MNHEY, SMNVEV (reference sequence). The CDR3 extends over 15 amino acids. In nucleotides, the CDR3 is TGTGCCAGCAGCTCCGGGACAGGGGGTAATTCACCCCTCCACTTT. Protein sequence: CASSSGTGGNSPLHF.

The J gene is TRBJ1-2, the V gene TRBV9, with TRBD1 identical over 8 bases. With 3 bases clipped from V and 5 bases from J, the junction kept 6 bases outside the gene matches. This CDR3 is built from 14 residues. The germline CDR1 and CDR2 sequences are SGDLS and YYNGEE. The CDR3 coding sequence is TGTGCCAGCAGCGAGACAGGGGTAGGGTATGGCTACACCTTC. As protein: CASSETGVGYGYTF.

This clone was counted only a few times. V is TRBV4-3 and J is TRBJ1-1; D gene ambiguous. The CDR3 contains 16 residues. The V gene lost 1 base and the J gene lost 0 bases, with 12 bases spanning the gap. The germline V gene has CDR1 LGHNA and CDR2 YSLEER. The CDR3 sequence: CASSQGSIGVNTEAFF. DNA of the CDR3: TGCGCCAGCAGCCAAGGTTCGATCGGAGTGAACACTGAAGCTTTCTTT.

The chain combines TRBV28 with TRBJ2-1, with 10 positions matching TRBD1. Germline V CDR1 and CDR2: MDHEN, SYDVKM. V was clipped by 5 bases and J by 5 bases; unmatched bases: 9. The CDR3 runs to 16 residues. CDR3: CASSGPGTGVHNEQFF. In nucleotides, the CDR3 is TGTGCCAGCAGTGGCCCCGGGACAGGGGTACACAATGAGCAGTTCTTC.

The chain couples TRBV6-5 to TRBJ2-7; 10 bases map to TRBD2. V gave up 5 bases and J gave up 0 bases; unmatched junction bases: 4. The CDR3 contains 15 residues. Germline assignment: CDR1 MNHEY and CDR2 SVGAGI. The CDR3 reads CASSRTSGPSYEQYF. The DNA of the CDR3 is TGTGCCAGCAGTCGGACTAGCGGCCCCTCCTACGAGCAGTACTTC.

This chain connects TRBV5-4 to TRBJ2-1, with D maybe TRBD2 (5 bases). Germline-derived CDR1 and CDR2 are SGHNT and YYREEE (reference sequence). The V and J ends lost 4 bases and 14 bases respectively, with 19 bases between them. CDR3 size: 13 residues. For the CDR3, the DNA is TGTGCCAGCAGCCATCCCTCCGGGTCGAGGGAGTTCTTC. The encoded protein is CASSHPSGSREFF.

This chain joins TRBV10-3 and TRBJ2-1; TRBD1 matches at 9 bases. J gave up 0 bases and V 3 bases, and 9 bases lay outside the gene matches. This CDR3 is 18 amino acids long. Germline CDR1 is ENHRY and CDR2 is SYGVKD. The CDR3 spells CAISDGWDRVTSYNEQFF. As DNA, the CDR3 is TGTGCCATCAGTGATGGTTGGGACAGGGTAACCTCCTACAATGAGCAGTTCTTC.

The gene calls are TRBV13 and TRBJ2-7; 13 bases map to TRBD2. This CDR3 spans 17 amino acids. CDR1 PRHDT and CDR2 FYEKMQ come from the germline V gene (reference sequence). Losses at the gene ends were 5 bases for V and 3 bases for J; bases not matched to a gene: 10. CDR3: CASSLGTSGDPNYEQYF. As DNA, the CDR3 is TGTGCCAGCAGCCTCGGGACTAGCGGGGACCCTAACTACGAGCAGTACTTC.

This clone was found once. V is TRBV2 and J is TRBJ2-5; the D gene is possibly TRBD1 (5 bases). The DNA end is more similar to TRBJ2-7, so the J call may be wrong. The CDR3 contains 15 residues. Germline V CDR1 and CDR2: SNHLY, FYNNEI. The CDR3 nucleotides read TGTGCCAGCAGTGAATCGTGGGCAGGGTTGTACGAGCAGTACTTC. Its protein product is CASSESWAGLYEQYF.

The chain employs TRBV27 and TRBJ1-5; D is uncertain. This CDR3 comprises 13 residues. The germline gives CDR1 MNHEY, CDR2 SMNVEV (reference sequence). Trimming cost V 5 bases and J 3 bases, with 8 bases left between them. CDR3 coding DNA: TGTGCCAGCAGTCTATACTACAATCAGCCCCAGCATTTT. This translates into CASSLYYNQPQHF.

J is TRBJ2-7 and V is TRBV19, with 11 bases lining up with TRBD2. Germline loops: CDR1 LNHDA, CDR2 SQIVND (reference sequence). This CDR3 spans 15 amino acids. J was trimmed by 2 bases and V by 3 bases; bases with no gene match: 3. The CDR3: CASSILAGGAYEQYF. The CDR3, as DNA: TGTGCCAGTAGTATTTTAGCGGGAGGGGCCTACGAGCAGTACTTC. The full variable domain, its missing parts supplied by reference TRBV19 and TRBJ2-7, is DGGITQSPKYLFRKEGQNVTLSCEQNLNHDAMYWYRQDPGQGLRLIYYSQIVNDFQKGDIAEGYSVSREKKESFPLTVTSAQKNPTAFYLCASSILAGGAYEQYFGPGTRLTVT.

This chain uses TRBV30 with TRBJ1-1, with D unresolved. The length of the CDR3 is 12 residues. The germline V and J ends were trimmed by 0 bases and 4 bases, with 6 bases remaining between them. Germline CDR1 and CDR2: GTSNPN and SVGIG (reference sequence). The CDR3 spells CAWSVVSTEAFF. In DNA form, the CDR3 reads TGTGCCTGGAGTGTTGTATCCACTGAAGCTTTCTTT. The full variable domain, its missing parts supplied by reference TRBV30 and TRBJ1-1, is SQTIHQWPATLVQPVGSPLSLECTVEGTSNPNLYWYRQAAGRGLQLLFYSVGIGQISSEVPQNLSASRPQDRQFILSSKKLLLSDSGFYLCAWSVVSTEAFFGQGTRLTVV.

The rearrangement joins TRBV7-9 to TRBJ2-7; no clear D. This CDR3 is 14 amino acids long. From germline, CDR1 is SEHNR and CDR2 FQNEAQ (reference sequence). V lost 5 bases to trimming and J lost 1 base, with 12 bases between them. CDR3 in DNA: TGTGCCAGCAGCCGAGATCCCGCATCCTACGAGCAGTACTTC. Translating gives CASSRDPASYEQYF.

The V and J genes are TRBV29-1 and TRBJ1-2; the D is unclear. This CDR3 has 15 amino acids. CDR1 SQVTM and CDR2 ANQGSEA come from the germline V gene. V gave up 0 bases and J gave up 2 bases, with 13 bases separating them. The CDR3 coding sequence is TGCAGCGTTGAAGATCCCCGGGGTAGCAACTATGGCTACACCTTC. Its translation is CSVEDPRGSNYGYTF.

The rearrangement joins TRBV5-8 to TRBJ2-7; 8 nucleotides line up with TRBD1. This CDR3 is built from 16 residues. Germline V gene sequence: CDR1 SGHTS, CDR2 YDEGEE. Trimming cost V 1 base and J 4 bases; bases outside gene matches: 10. CDR3 nucleotides: TGTGCCAGCAGCTTGAACCCGGGACAGGAGTTATACGAGCAGTACTTC. Translated: CASSLNPGQELYEQYF.

With regard to this clone: The same CDR3 can be traced to other DNA sequences in this sample. The V gene is TRBV7-2, the J gene TRBJ2-1, with 9 bases identical to TRBD2. The V segment lost 5 bases and the J segment 2 bases; nucleotides outside the gene matches: 4. The CDR3 loop spans 15 amino acids. Germline V gene lookup returns CDR1 SGHTA and CDR2 FQGNSA. The CDR3 DNA follows: TGTGCCAGCAGCCAGACTAGCGGACCCTACAATGAGCAGTTCTTC. Translation: CASSQTSGPYNEQFF.

CDR3 amino acids: CASSLVTSGAYNEQFF. CDR3 coding DNA: TGTGCCAGCAGCTTAGTTACTAGCGGGGCCTACAATGAGCAGTTCTTC. The chain recombines TRBV13 with TRBJ2-1, with 10 bases matching TRBD2. The germline V gene encodes CDR1 PRHDT and CDR2 FYEKMQ (reference sequence). V trimming: 1 base; J trimming: 2 bases; junction bases outside the gene matches: 2. This CDR3 is built from 16 residues.

The rearrangement links TRBV27 to TRBJ1-2; possibly TRBD1 for D (5 bases). Trimming stripped 3 bases from V and 9 bases from J, with 20 bases between. The CDR3 is 15 residues long. CDR1 MNHEY and CDR2 SMNVEV come from the germline V gene (reference sequence). CDR3 sequence: CASSFSLGLRRSYTF. Written as DNA, the CDR3 is TGTGCCAGCAGTTTCTCTCTGGGACTTCGGAGGAGCTACACCTTC.